This T cell receptor (beta chain) was obtained from a study of cytomegalovirus exposure and HLA in healthy donors. Germline V gene lookup returns CDR1 SGHRS and CDR2 YFSETQ. This CDR3 has 15 amino acids. The V and J ends lost 5 bases and 6 bases, in that order; junction bases with no gene match: 7. Regarding the study as a whole: A later analysis revealed that TCR association rates differed between HLA loci, peaking at DRB1 and bottoming out at HLA-C. Later work showed greater clonal expansion in HLA-associated TCR beta chains than in equally common others. Versus the roughly 670-donor mean, an Asian-associated ancestry cluster reportedly showed fewer N-insertions in a later analysis.

As to this clone: Its antigen is not known.

The PCR had 60 Vbeta and 13 Jbeta primers. Using immunoSEQ multiplex PCR, the repertoire was profiled, and TCRdb retains in-frame clones only, with some absent. This sample's clone table lists about 32,000 clones. The sequenced material came from PBMCs. The V call is TRBV5-1, the J call TRBJ2-3; TRBD2 matches 12 bases. This TCR came from a female donor in good health and CMV-seronegative. The CDR3 DNA reads as TGCGCCAGCAGGCGACTAGCGGGGGAATTGGATACGCAGTATTTT. Residues: CASRRLAGELDTQYF.